This T cell receptor beta chain was sequenced during a study of Ad26.COV2.S vaccination and SARS-CoV-2 variants. Study-wide points: For non-spike TCRs, breadth in vaccine recipients resembled that in placebo recipients. Breadth and depth estimates from TCRs may understate total T cell responses.

TCRdb's copy holds only in-frame clones and misses some; the assay was immunoSEQ multiplex PCR. The sample has 180,000 or so clones, roughly nine tenths seen once; the top ten hold over 4.5%. To note about this clone: The antigen is undetermined.

The CDR3 length is 15 residues. With 2 bases removed from V and 6 bases from J, the gap between germline ends came to 14 bases. CDR1 and CDR2 from the germline V gene are SGHTA and FQGNSA. This sequence was found in a human donor who had recovered from COVID-19. Sample: peripheral blood, taken after recovery from COVID-19. This chain uses TRBV7-2 with TRBJ2-4; possibly TRBD1 for D (6 bases). This CDR3 is CASSLQGKVGNIQYF. In DNA form, the CDR3 reads TGTGCCAGCAGCTTACAGGGGAAAGTGGGAAACATTCAGTACTTC. Using reference TRBV7-2 and TRBJ2-4 for the parts outside the CDR3, the full variable domain is GAGVSQSPSNKVTEKGKDVELRCDPISGHTALYWYRQSLGQGLEFLIYFQGNSAPDKSGLPSDRFSAERTGGSVSTLTIQRTQQEDSAVYLCASSLQGKVGNIQYFGAGTRLSVL.